One and the same sample provided the 27 T cell receptor beta chains below, sequenced in a study of blood T cell repertoires in COVID-19. Sequencing was performed with immunoSEQ multiplex PCR; in TCRdb, only in-frame clones are kept and a portion is missing. The sample includes 350,000 to 400,000 clones, approximately 87% of them seen just once. Sequencing was carried out using PBMCs or T cells enriched from blood (not recorded which). These receptor sequences come from a man aged 35 to 55 in a cohort exposed to, infected with or recovered from COVID-19 (not recorded which).

CDR3 in amino acids: CASSSNTGADQPQHF. DNA for the CDR3: TGTGCCAGCAGTTCGAATACTGGAGCGGATCAGCCCCAGCATTTT. V usage is TRBV6-5 and J usage is TRBJ1-5, with D unclear. V gave up 4 bases and J gave up 5 bases, with 15 bases separating them. The CDR3 length is 15 residues. Germline V gives CDR1 MNHEY, CDR2 SVGAGI.

This clone was counted a few times. The V gene is TRBV28, the J gene TRBJ1-6; 9 bases align to TRBD1. The CDR3 is 16 residues long. V lost 6 bases, J lost 10 bases, and 13 bases stayed unmatched. Germline CDR1 and CDR2: MDHEN and SYDVKM. This CDR3 is CASSTGPGTGKSPLHF. CDR3 bases: TGTGCCAGCAGCACCGGACCCGGGACAGGGAAATCACCCCTCCACTTT.

The V gene is TRBV6-5, the J gene TRBJ2-1, with 7 nucleotides matching TRBD2. Trimming took 8 bases from V and 2 from J; bases not matched to a gene: 6. The V gene's germline CDR1 is MNHEY and CDR2 SVGAGI. CDR3 size: 14 residues. For the CDR3, the DNA is TGTGCCAGCCAGACTAGCTGGGCCTACAATGAGCAGTTCTTC. Translated: CASQTSWAYNEQFF.

The V and J genes are TRBV5-1 and TRBJ2-7, with 11 bases fitting TRBD2. This CDR3 region has 16 residues. CDR1 SGHRS and CDR2 YFSETQ come from the germline V gene. The trim removed 4 bases at V and 5 bases at J, leaving 11 bases unmatched. The CDR3 loop reads CASSMRSGRAGHEQYF. The CDR3 DNA reads as TGCGCCAGCAGCATGCGTAGCGGGAGGGCCGGGCACGAGCAGTACTTC.

The chain carries TRBV25-1 and TRBJ2-5; 9 bases are a match to TRBD2. From germline, CDR1 is MGHDK and CDR2 SYGVNS. V lost 4 bases and J lost 2; bases outside the gene matches: 5. The length of the CDR3 is 15 residues. The CDR3 bases are TGTGCCAGCAGTGGGAGACTAGCGGAACAAGAGACCCAGTACTTC. It is translated as CASSGRLAEQETQYF.

The chain links TRBV28 to TRBJ2-7; no reliable D call. Trimming took 1 base from V and 6 from J, leaving 7 bases between them. The length of the CDR3 is 12 residues. In germline, CDR1 is MDHEN, CDR2 SYDVKM. The CDR3 sequence: CASSLLGGEQYF. The CDR3 DNA is TGTGCCAGCAGTTTATTAGGCGGCGAGCAGTACTTC. The variable domain in full, completed from reference TRBV28 and TRBJ2-7, reads DVKVTQSSRYLVKRTGEKVFLECVQDMDHENMFWYRQDPGLGLRLIYFSYDVKMKEKGDIPEGYSVSREKKERFSLILESASTNQTSMYLCASSLLGGEQYFGPGTRLTVT.

The V gene is TRBV5-1, the J gene TRBJ1-3; 7 nucleotides align to TRBD1. CDR1 and CDR2 from the germline V gene are SGHRS and YFSETQ. Losses at the gene ends were 0 bases for V and 0 bases for J; bases not matched to a gene: 9. CDR3 length equals 18 residues. CDR3 region: CASSLESGGRVSGNTIYF. The CDR3 nucleotides are TGCGCCAGCAGCTTGGAGTCAGGGGGACGTGTCTCTGGAAACACCATATATTTT.

The chain recombines TRBV5-1 with TRBJ2-5; a possible D gene is TRBD2 (6 bases). Germline V CDR1 and CDR2: SGHRS, YFSETQ. The CDR3 runs to 14 residues. Trimming pared 4 bases from V and 0 bases from J, leaving 10 bases between. The CDR3 sequence: CASSPAGYQETQYF. The DNA of the CDR3 is TGCGCCAGCAGCCCCGCGGGGTACCAAGAGACCCAGTACTTC.

V gene TRBV3-1 (or the pseudogene TRBV3-2) combines with J gene TRBJ2-1, with TRBD2 as a possible D gene (6 bases). Trimming shortened V by 1 base and J by 9 bases, and 13 bases separated the two germline ends. The CDR3 has 14 amino acids. Germline V CDR1 and CDR2: LGHDT, YNNKEL (reference sequence). The CDR3: CASSQGGGIGEQFF. Written as DNA, the CDR3 is TGTGCCAGCAGCCAAGGGGGCGGGATTGGTGAGCAGTTCTTC.

V usage is TRBV20-1 and J usage is TRBJ2-7; 10 bases fit TRBD2. After removal of 3 bases from V and 2 bases from J, the junction contained 10 bases not matched to a gene. Germline V lookup: CDR1 DFQATT, CDR2 SNEGSKA (reference sequence). The CDR3 sequence is 16 residues long. This CDR3 is CSASGAGTSVAYEQYF. Written as DNA, the CDR3 is TGCAGTGCTAGTGGGGCCGGGACTAGCGTAGCCTACGAGCAGTACTTC.

This clone was counted only a few times. The chain carries TRBV18 and TRBJ1-1; D perhaps matches TRBD1 (5 bases). Trimming stripped 4 bases from V and 1 base from J, with 10 bases between. The CDR3 is 14 residues long. The germline gives CDR1 KGHSH, CDR2 LQKENI. CDR3: CASSQGPANTEAFF. CDR3 nucleotides: TGTGCCAGCTCACAGGGGCCGGCGAACACTGAAGCTTTCTTT.

V is TRBV7-9 and J is TRBJ2-2, with 11 nucleotides matching TRBD2. This CDR3 comprises 16 residues. V gave up 0 bases and J gave up 3 bases; unmatched junction bases: 0. CDR1 is SEHNR, CDR2 FQNEAQ, per germline (reference sequence). This CDR3 is CASSLATSGDTGELFF. CDR3 bases: TGTGCCAGCAGCTTAGCGACTAGCGGGGACACCGGGGAGCTGTTTTTT.

This clone occurred a few times. The chain couples TRBV3-1 (or the pseudogene TRBV3-2) to TRBJ1-1; D is unclear. The CDR3 is 15 residues long. Trimming took off 1 base at V and 5 bases at J, with 14 bases between the two ends. From germline, CDR1 is LGHDT and CDR2 YNNKEL (reference sequence). The CDR3 nucleotides are TGTGCCAGCAGCCAAGTTGGAGGGTGGGTTACTGAAGCTTTCTTT. Its translation: CASSQVGGWVTEAFF.

This chain links TRBV30 with TRBJ1-2; D might be TRBD1 (5 bases). V was shortened by 3 bases and J by 8 bases, with 19 bases between the two germline ends. The CDR3 is 14 amino acids. Per germline, CDR1 GTSNPN and CDR2 SVGIG (reference sequence). CDR3 sequence: CAWSPIRDSRGYTF. The CDR3 region has the DNA TGTGCCTGGAGCCCTATAAGAGACAGCCGCGGCTACACCTTC.

The chain is built from TRBV10-2 and TRBJ1-5, with D tentatively TRBD1 (5 bases). The CDR3 contains 14 residues. CDR1 and CDR2 (germline): WSHSY, SAAADI. Trimming left V 3 bases short and J 4 bases short, with 10 bases between. The CDR3 loop is CASSDRTPNQPQHF. CDR3 DNA: TGCGCCAGCAGTGACCGGACACCTAATCAGCCCCAGCATTTT.

V and J are TRBV28 and TRBJ1-2, with 10 bases fitting TRBD1. The CDR3 consists of 15 residues. The trim removed 6 bases at V and 4 bases at J, leaving 8 bases unmatched. CDR1 and CDR2 (germline): MDHEN, SYDVKM. Here the CDR3 DNA reads TGTGCCAGCAGCATCGGGACAGGGGAGGGCTATGGCTACACCTTC. It codes for CASSIGTGEGYGYTF.

The rearrangement joins TRBV5-1 to TRBJ2-4, with D perhaps TRBD2 (5 bases). CDR1 and CDR2 (germline): SGHRS, YFSETQ. V shed 3 bases and J shed 0 bases, with 10 bases lying between them. This CDR3 is 15 amino acids long. Here the CDR3 DNA reads TGCGCCAGCAGCTCAGGACTCCTAGCCAAAAACATTCAGTACTTC. Translating it yields CASSSGLLAKNIQYF.

The gene calls are TRBV5-1 and TRBJ1-2; 9 bases map to TRBD1. Trimming cost V 0 bases and J 4 bases; bases outside gene matches: 4. Germline V gene sequence: CDR1 SGHRS, CDR2 YFSETQ. The CDR3 runs 15 residues. CDR3 amino acids: CASSLGTGVFYGYTF. For the CDR3, the DNA is TGCGCCAGCAGCTTGGGGACAGGGGTTTTCTATGGCTACACCTTC.

The chain couples TRBV2 to TRBJ2-7, with TRBD1 identical over 8 bases. The junction had 6 bases not matched to a gene; V was cut back by 5 bases and J by 3 bases. Germline CDR1 SNHLY, CDR2 FYNNEI. The CDR3 extends over 14 amino acids. The DNA of the CDR3 is TGTGCCAGCAGTTGGACAGGGACAGTCTACGAGCAGTACTTC. Its translation: CASSWTGTVYEQYF. Combining the CDR3 with reference TRBV2 and TRBJ2-7 gives the whole variable domain EPEVTQTPSHQVTQMGQEVILRCVPISNHLYFYWYRQILGQKVEFLVSFYNNEISEKSEIFDDQFSVERPDGSNFTLKIRSTKLEDSAMYFCASSWTGTVYEQYFGPGTRLTVT.

The rearrangement uses TRBV21-1 and TRBJ1-2. TRBV21-1 is a pseudogene locus. CDR3 length: 12 amino acids. CDR3 nucleotides: TGTGCCAGCAGTCTCCCTGCAGGGAGGCGCACCTTC. Protein product: CASSLPAGRRTF.

The chain joins TRBV7-7 to TRBJ2-3; D possibly corresponds to TRBD1 (5 bases). This CDR3 contains 15 residues. Germline V gene sequence: CDR1 SSHAT, CDR2 FNYEAQ (reference sequence). V dropped 1 base and J dropped 2 bases, with 10 bases sitting between them. Here the CDR3 reads CASSLGLGPTDTQYF. CDR3 nucleotide sequence: TGTGCCAGCAGCTTAGGGTTGGGGCCCACAGATACGCAGTATTTT.

V and J are TRBV9 and TRBJ1-5; D is ambiguous. The V gene's germline CDR1 is SGDLS and CDR2 YYNGEE. The CDR3 totals 15 residues. Trimming pared 4 bases from V and 4 bases from J, leaving 15 bases between. This CDR3 reads CASSPRLGGNQPQHF. The CDR3 DNA is TGTGCCAGCAGCCCCCGGTTGGGCGGGAATCAGCCCCAGCATTTT.

This clone came up once. This chain uses TRBV28 with TRBJ1-2; D is undetermined. This CDR3 spans 15 amino acids. The V end lost 4 bases, the J end lost 6 bases, and 18 bases lay between the germline ends. CDR1 is MDHEN and CDR2 is SYDVKM in the germline V gene. CDR3 residues: CASSSFGFREDGYTF. CDR3 nucleotide sequence: TGTGCCAGCAGTTCTTTCGGGTTCCGCGAAGATGGCTACACCTTC.

V is TRBV3-1 (or the pseudogene TRBV3-2) and J is TRBJ2-5; the D gene is possibly TRBD1 (5 bases). This CDR3 spans 13 amino acids. Trimming removed 5 bases at V and 4 bases at J, with 11 bases between. The germline gives CDR1 LGHDT, CDR2 YNNKEL (reference sequence). In DNA, the CDR3 is TGTGCCAGCAGCTCAGGGTTTTTAGAGACCCAGTACTTC. Translation gives CASSSGFLETQYF.

The J gene is TRBJ2-1, the V gene TRBV7-9; D uncertain. V shed 5 bases and J shed 5 bases, with 7 bases lying between them. CDR3 length: 12 amino acids. Germline V lookup: CDR1 SEHNR, CDR2 FQNEAQ (reference sequence). The CDR3 bases are TGTGCCAGCAGCAATCTAGACAATGAGCAGTTCTTC. This gives the protein CASSNLDNEQFF. The full variable domain, rest sourced from reference TRBV7-9 and TRBJ2-1, is DTGVSQNPRHKITKRGQNVTFRCDPISEHNRLYWYRQTLGQGPEFLTYFQNEAQLEKSRLLSDRFSAERPKGSFSTLEIQRTEQGDSAMYLCASSNLDNEQFFGPGTRLTVL.

The chain recombines TRBV5-5 with TRBJ2-7, with D unresolved. The V end was cut by 0 bases, the J end by 0 bases, with 10 bases between. This CDR3 spans 15 amino acids. Germline V gives CDR1 SGHKS, CDR2 YYEKEE (reference sequence). CDR3 amino acids: CASSLVPTGSYEQYF. DNA of the CDR3: TGTGCCAGCAGCTTGGTCCCCACGGGCTCCTACGAGCAGTACTTC.

The chain uses TRBV2 and TRBJ2-7; the D is unclear. The CDR3 is 11 amino acids. V was shortened by 5 bases and J by 2 bases, with 4 bases between the two germline ends. CDR1 and CDR2 (germline): SNHLY, FYNNEI. The CDR3 spells CASSSAYEQYF. CDR3 nucleotide sequence: TGTGCCAGCAGTTCGGCCTACGAGCAGTACTTC.